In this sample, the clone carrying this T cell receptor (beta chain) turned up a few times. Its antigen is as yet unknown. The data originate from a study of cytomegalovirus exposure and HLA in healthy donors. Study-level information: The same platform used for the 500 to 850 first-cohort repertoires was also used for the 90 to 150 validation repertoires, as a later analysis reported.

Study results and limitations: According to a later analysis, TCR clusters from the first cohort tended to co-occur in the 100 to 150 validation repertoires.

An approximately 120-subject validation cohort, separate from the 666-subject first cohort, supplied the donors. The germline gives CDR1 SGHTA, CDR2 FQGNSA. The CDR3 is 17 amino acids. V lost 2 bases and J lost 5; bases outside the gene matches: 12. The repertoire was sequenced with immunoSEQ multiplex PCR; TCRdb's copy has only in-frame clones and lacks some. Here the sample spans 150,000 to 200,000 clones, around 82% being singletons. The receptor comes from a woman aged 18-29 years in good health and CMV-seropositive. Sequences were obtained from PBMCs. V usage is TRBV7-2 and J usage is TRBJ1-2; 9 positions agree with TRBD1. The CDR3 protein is CASSLFRNSGTGYGYTF. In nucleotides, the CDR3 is TGTGCCAGCAGCTTATTCCGAAATTCCGGGACAGGGTATGGCTACACCTTC.